This TCR beta chain was identified during a study of blood T cell repertoires in COVID-19. Assay: immunoSEQ multiplex PCR; the TCRdb copy retains only in-frame clones and omits some. In the table there are about 140,000 clones, around 84% of which are singletons. Trimming at V came to 6 bases and at J to 4 bases, leaving 7 bases not matched to a gene. The length of the CDR3 is 16 residues. Germline-derived CDR1 and CDR2 are KGHSH and LQKENI. The sequenced material came from peripheral blood. The rearrangement links TRBV18 to TRBJ2-3, with 13 bases that match TRBD2. The source of this sequence is a man younger than 40 with COVID-19, enrolled during active disease. The CDR3 DNA follows: TGTGCCAGCTCGCACGGACTAGCGGGGGTATCAGATACGCAGTATTTT. It encodes CASSHGLAGVSDTQYF.